Each of the 11 T cell receptor beta chains below was sequenced from the same sample in a study of T and B cells in COVID-19 patients. TRB rearrangements were amplified by multiplex PCR with BIOMED2 TRB-A/B primers. Using its own MiXCR run on the multiplex PCR reads, TCRdb lists one record per CDR3 protein. The table has thousands of distinct CDR3 sequences, around 25% seen once; the top ten hold approximately 37%. Blood genomic DNA input for TRB amplification was roughly 220-500 ng. Input material: blood. The receptors here all came from a human donor with active COVID-19. The donor label of this sample is uncertain.

By sample fraction, this clonotype is medium-sized (0.01 to 0.1%). The V gene is TRBV29-1, the J gene TRBJ2-7; TRBD1 agrees at 9 bases. Germline CDR1 SQVTM, CDR2 ANQGSEA. With V trimmed by 7 bases and J by 0 bases, 22 bases remained unmatched. The CDR3 totals 19 residues. CDR3 coding DNA: TGCAGCGGCTTGAAGCTTAGTGTGGGACAGGGTCTGGTCTCCTACGAGCAGTACTTC. Amino acids: CSGLKLSVGQGLVSYEQYF.

By share, this clonotype counts as medium-sized (0.01 to 0.1%). The chain combines TRBV6-6 with TRBJ2-1; D remains unclear. Germline V gene data show CDR1 as MNHNY and CDR2 as SVGAGI (reference sequence). The V end lost 4 bases, the J end lost 7 bases, and 14 bases lay between the germline ends. The CDR3 spans 14 residues. CDR3 loop: CASSLASEINEQFF. The CDR3 nucleotides are TGTGCCAGCAGTTTGGCTAGTGAAATTAATGAGCAGTTCTTC.

This clonotype ranks as medium-sized. The rearrangement joins TRBV19 to TRBJ1-2; TRBD1 agrees at 7 bases. Germline V gene sequence: CDR1 LNHDA, CDR2 SQIVND (reference sequence). Losses at the gene ends were 7 bases for V and 0 bases for J; bases not matched to a gene: 11. The CDR3 runs to 16 residues. CDR3 in DNA: TGTGCCAGTAACCCCGAAACAGGGGCCACTAACTATGGCTACACCTTC. Amino acid sequence: CASNPETGATNYGYTF.

This chain joins TRBV10-3 and TRBJ1-2, with D unresolved. V was pared by 0 bases and J by 0 bases, with 20 bases between. Per the germline V gene, CDR1 is ENHRY and CDR2 is SYGVKD. This CDR3 comprises 19 residues. CDR3 DNA sequence: TGTGCCATCAGTGAGTCGAACCGCGGCAGAGGTTCAGCTAACTATGGCTACACCTTC. This encodes CAISESNRGRGSANYGYTF.

Sample share makes this clonotype medium-sized. V and J are TRBV27 and TRBJ2-2; 8 bases map to TRBD1. CDR1 and CDR2 from the germline V gene are MNHEY and SMNVEV (reference sequence). The CDR3 length is 17 residues. Trimming removed 5 bases from V and 4 bases from J; junction bases left unmatched: 12. CDR3 DNA sequence: TGTGCCAGCAGTAGATTCCAGGGGGCGAGAGGCACCGGGGAGCTGTTTTTT. Encoded protein: CASSRFQGARGTGELFF.

This clonotype is categorized as medium-sized. V is TRBV13 and J is TRBJ2-5, with 8 bases matching TRBD2. The CDR3 length is 14 residues. Trimming removed 3 bases from V and 3 bases from J; junction bases left unmatched: 3. Germline V gene lookup returns CDR1 PRHDT and CDR2 FYEKMQ (reference sequence). The CDR3 loop is CASSFWRGEETQYF. The CDR3 region has the DNA TGTGCCAGCAGCTTTTGGCGGGGGGAAGAGACCCAGTACTTC.

This clonotype is labeled as medium-sized. The chain is built from TRBV6-4 and TRBJ2-7, with D uncertain. V shed 3 bases and J shed 3 bases, with 12 bases lying between them. The CDR3 runs 14 residues. Germline V lookup: CDR1 MRHNA, CDR2 SNTAGT. The CDR3 reads CASSEASGGYEQYF. DNA for the CDR3: TGTGCCAGCAGTGAAGCATCCGGCGGCTACGAGCAGTACTTC.

This chain joins TRBV6-5 and TRBJ1-5; 9 bases match TRBD1. The CDR3 has 18 residues. The junction had 11 bases not matched to a gene; V was cut back by 2 bases and J by 3 bases. Per the germline V gene, CDR1 is MNHEY and CDR2 is SVGAGI. DNA of the CDR3: TGTGCCAGCAGTTACAGAGATCCGGGACAGGGCTTCAATCAGCCCCAGCATTTT. Its translation: CASSYRDPGQGFNQPQHF.

The chain uses TRBV6-5 and TRBJ1-5; maybe TRBD1 (5 bases). This CDR3 comprises 15 residues. Trimming left V 5 bases short and J 7 bases short, with 18 bases between. The germline gives CDR1 MNHEY, CDR2 SVGAGI. CDR3 protein: CASSARHGAWQPQHF. CDR3 nucleotide sequence: TGTGCCAGCAGTGCCCGACATGGGGCTTGGCAGCCCCAGCATTTT.

This clonotype was found a few times. The chain uses TRBV7-9 and TRBJ1-3; the D is unclear. The CDR3 loop spans 15 amino acids. V lost 2 bases, J lost 0 bases, and 8 bases lay in between. Germline CDR1 and CDR2: SEHNR and FQNEAQ (reference sequence). Here the CDR3 reads CASSLFSSSGNTIYF. The DNA for the CDR3 is TGTGCCAGCAGCTTATTCTCGAGCTCTGGAAACACCATATATTTT.

This clonotype is judged medium-sized. The chain carries TRBV11-3 and TRBJ2-7; 12 nucleotides line up with TRBD2. V was pared by 5 bases and J by 0 bases, with 8 bases of the junction left unmatched. The CDR3 length is 17 residues. The germline CDR1 and CDR2 sequences are SGHNT and YENEEA. The CDR3 protein is CASSVKPSGGGSYEQYF. The CDR3 bases are TGTGCCAGCAGCGTAAAACCTAGCGGGGGGGGCTCCTACGAGCAGTACTTC.